These 21 T cell receptor beta chains were all obtained from the same sample, sequenced in a study of beta chain features in type 1 diabetes (dated by TCRdb to the late 2010s). The library relied on the immunoSEQ multiplex PCR assay. The entire isolated RNA was reverse transcribed using the High Capacity cDNA Reverse Transcription Kit, and thus expressed TCRB transcripts were sequenced. This immuneACCESS table, as held by TCRdb, lists in-frame sequences with V and J called but not all clones. Of the missing ones, under half trace to an unresolved V gene in checked studies; the others have no known cause. In this sample the table shows about 360,000 clones, approximately 12% of which occur a single time. The leading ten clones occupy about 0.018% of the sample. Sequencing was performed on naive CD4+ T cells from blood. This specimen's cell subset or site label, per the study, means: true naive CD4+ T cells. These receptors originate from a young man in good health.

The V gene is TRBV5-4, the J gene TRBJ1-1, with TRBD1 identical over 8 bases. Germline assignment: CDR1 SGHNT and CDR2 YYREEE (reference sequence). CDR3 size: 16 residues. The V gene end was trimmed by 0 bases and the J gene end by 5 bases; junction bases not matched to a gene: 9. CDR3 DNA sequence: TGTGCCAGCAGCTTGGATTATGACAGGGGAAGGACTGAAGCTTTCTTT. It translates to CASSLDYDRGRTEAFF. Full variable domain (outside the CDR3, taken from reference TRBV5-4 and TRBJ1-1): ETGVTQSPTHLIKTRGQQVTLRCSSQSGHNTVSWYQQALGQGPQFIFQYYREEENGRGNFPPRFSGLQFPNYSSELNVNALELDDSALYLCASSLDYDRGRTEAFFGQGTRLTVV.

The chain is built from TRBV18 and TRBJ1-1; D is ambiguous. The CDR3 totals 16 residues. V was shortened by 2 bases and J by 0 bases, with 13 bases between the two germline ends. In germline, CDR1 is KGHSH, CDR2 LQKENI. The CDR3 DNA follows: TGTGCCAGCTCACCATCGGCAGACTTCATGAACACTGAAGCTTTCTTT. This gives the protein CASSPSADFMNTEAFF. Variable domain in full (rest from reference TRBV18 and TRBJ1-1): NAGVMQNPRHLVRRRGQEARLRCSPMKGHSHVYWYRQLPEEGLKFMVYLQKENIIDESGMPKERFSAEFPKEGPSILRIQQVVRGDSAAYFCASSPSADFMNTEAFFGQGTRLTVV.

This clone turned up a few times. The chain links TRBV7-2 to TRBJ2-1, with a weak D call TRBD2 (7 bases). Germline CDR1 SGHTA, CDR2 FQGNSA. CDR3 length: 15 residues. V was shortened by 0 bases and J by 14 bases, with 20 bases between the two germline ends. CDR3 sequence reads: CASSLAEGTGGREFF. Written as DNA, the CDR3 is TGTGCCAGCAGCTTAGCGGAGGGGACGGGGGGCCGGGAGTTCTTC.

The rearrangement uses TRBV5-4 and TRBJ2-1, with D possibly being TRBD1 (5 bases). Trimming cost V 3 bases and J 7 bases, with 17 bases left between them. CDR3 length equals 15 residues. Germline values: CDR1 SGHNT, CDR2 YYREEE (reference sequence). This CDR3 is CASSSFAKGRNEQFF. The CDR3 coding sequence is TGTGCCAGCAGCTCCTTCGCCAAGGGGCGGAATGAGCAGTTCTTC.

This clone occurred a few times. The rearrangement links TRBV30 to TRBJ2-7; possible D gene TRBD2, 5 bases. V lost 3 bases and J lost 2, with 17 bases in between. The germline gives CDR1 GTSNPN, CDR2 SVGIG (reference sequence). CDR3 size: 15 residues. In DNA form, the CDR3 reads TGTGCCTGGAGCGAAGGATCCGAGGGAGCCTACGAGCAGTACTTC. Protein: CAWSEGSEGAYEQYF.

This sequence joins TRBV5-4 and TRBJ1-1, with 7 bases matching TRBD1. Germline V gives CDR1 SGHNT, CDR2 YYREEE (reference sequence). Germline trimming cut 10 bases from V and 3 bases from J; bases unmatched to any gene: 12. The CDR3 is 14 residues long. The CDR3 loop is CASQGGQTDTEAFF. Here the CDR3 DNA reads TGTGCCTCCCAGGGGGGACAGACGGACACTGAAGCTTTCTTT.

There are a few counts of this clone. This chain connects TRBV2 to TRBJ1-3, with D unresolved. Germline V CDR1 and CDR2: SNHLY, FYNNEI. The CDR3 loop spans 13 amino acids. V dropped 3 bases and J dropped 4 bases, with 7 bases sitting between them. This CDR3 reads CASSDPPGNTIYF. The CDR3 coding sequence is TGTGCCAGCAGTGATCCCCCGGGAAACACCATATATTTT.

The CDR3 spells CASRQPTGATDTQYF. For the CDR3, the DNA is TGTGCCAGCAGGCAGCCAACAGGGGCCACAGATACGCAGTATTTT. The J gene is TRBJ2-3, the V gene TRBV7-9; 7 bases match TRBD1. Germline V gene sequence: CDR1 SEHNR, CDR2 FQNEAQ (reference sequence). The CDR3 sequence is 15 residues long. V trimming: 6 bases; J trimming: 2 bases; junction bases outside the gene matches: 8.

The V gene is TRBV30, the J gene TRBJ2-7; D is unresolved. The CDR3 contains 11 residues. Germline V gives CDR1 GTSNPN, CDR2 SVGIG (reference sequence). Trimming shortened V by 3 bases and J by 5 bases, and 8 bases separated the two germline ends. The chain's CDR3 is CAWSGAHEQYF. The CDR3 region has the DNA TGTGCCTGGAGCGGAGCGCACGAGCAGTACTTC.

This clone was seen a handful of times. The genes are TRBV5-6 and TRBJ1-3; no reliable D call. The CDR3 is 17 residues long. Germline assignment: CDR1 SGHDT and CDR2 YYEEEE. V lost 4 bases to trimming and J lost 0 bases, with 17 bases between them. This chain's CDR3 is CASSTSGRPLSGNTIYF. Here the CDR3 DNA reads TGTGCCAGCAGCACCTCTGGGAGGCCGCTCTCTGGAAACACCATATATTTT.

This clone turned up a few times. The rearrangement joins TRBV5-1 to TRBJ2-3, with D perhaps TRBD2 (6 bases). Germline V lookup: CDR1 SGHRS, CDR2 YFSETQ. V lost 0 bases and J 1 base, leaving 12 bases between the germline ends. This CDR3 has 16 amino acids. As DNA, the CDR3 is TGCGCCAGCAGCTTGGCCGGGGCGGGACGCACAGATACGCAGTATTTT. Encoded protein: CASSLAGAGRTDTQYF.

The CDR3 spells CAISRQGAGEKLFF. The CDR3 nucleotides read TGTGCCATCAGCCGACAGGGGGCCGGTGAAAAACTGTTTTTT. The chain couples TRBV10-3 to TRBJ1-4; 10 nucleotides line up with TRBD1. The CDR3 is 14 residues long. Germline trimming cut 6 bases from V and 7 bases from J; bases unmatched to any gene: 5. CDR1 is ENHRY and CDR2 is SYGVKD in the germline V gene.

The chain recombines TRBV6-6 with TRBJ2-2, with D maybe TRBD2 (7 bases). The CDR3 sequence is 14 residues long. The V end lost 2 bases, the J end lost 6 bases, and 10 bases lay between the germline ends. Germline V gene lookup returns CDR1 MNHNY and CDR2 SVGAGI (reference sequence). Written as DNA, the CDR3 is TGTGCCAGCAGTTACGAGGGGGGGTCCGGGGAGCTGTTTTTT. This encodes CASSYEGGSGELFF.

The V call is TRBV25-1, the J call TRBJ2-1; the match to TRBD1 covers 10 bases. The germline V gene encodes CDR1 MGHDK and CDR2 SYGVNS. This CDR3 comprises 15 residues. Trimming at V came to 6 bases and at J to 9 bases, leaving 11 bases not matched to a gene. This chain's CDR3 is CASRLPGQGPSEQFF. CDR3 DNA: TGTGCCAGCAGATTACCGGGACAGGGGCCTAGTGAGCAGTTCTTC.

V is TRBV7-9 and J is TRBJ2-5; 13 bases map to TRBD2. The better agreement between TRBJ2-7 and the DNA end casts doubt on the J call. Germline V gene lookup returns CDR1 SEHNR and CDR2 FQNEAQ (reference sequence). The CDR3 totals 15 residues. The CDR3 sequence: CASSFGLAGAYEQYF. CDR3 DNA: TGTGCCAGCAGCTTCGGACTAGCGGGAGCCTACGAGCAGTACTTC.

This chain uses TRBV6-1 with TRBJ2-5; D is perhaps TRBD1 (5 bases). The germline V gene encodes CDR1 MNHNS and CDR2 SASEGT. The CDR3 totals 13 residues. Trimming took off 6 bases at V and 7 bases at J, with 15 bases between the two ends. The CDR3: CASSLTVPATQYF. DNA of the CDR3: TGTGCCAGCAGCCTGACAGTGCCGGCGACCCAGTACTTC.

The rearrangement joins TRBV4-1 to TRBJ2-1; TRBD2 matches at 12 bases. V gave up 3 bases and J gave up 6 bases; unmatched junction bases: 6. The CDR3 is made up of 16 amino acids. CDR1 MGHRA and CDR2 YSYEKL come from the germline V gene. Written as DNA, the CDR3 is TGCGCCAGCAGCCATGCTCTAGCGGGAGGGGGCAATGAGCAGTTCTTC. Translation gives CASSHALAGGGNEQFF.

V gene TRBV11-2 combines with J gene TRBJ2-1; possible D gene TRBD1, 7 bases. Trimming cost V 2 bases and J 9 bases, with 17 bases left between them. The CDR3 is 15 amino acids. Germline V gives CDR1 SGHAT, CDR2 FQNNGV. The CDR3 DNA reads TGTGCCAGCAGCTTATTGTCAGGGGGGACGGGTGAGCAGTTCTTC. Amino acid sequence: CASSLLSGGTGEQFF. Using reference TRBV11-2 and TRBJ2-1 for the parts outside the CDR3, the full variable domain is EAGVAQSPRYKIIEKRQSVAFWCNPISGHATLYWYQQILGQGPKLLIQFQNNGVVDDSQLPKDRFSAERLKGVDSTLKIQPAKLEDSAVYLCASSLLSGGTGEQFFGPGTRLTVL.

The chain links TRBV7-2 to TRBJ2-7, with 9 bases matching TRBD1. The J segment lost 7 bases and the V segment lost 4 bases, leaving 11 bases of the junction unmatched. From germline, CDR1 is SGHTA and CDR2 FQGNSA. This CDR3 contains 15 residues. CDR3 protein: CASSSPGTGITEQYF. CDR3 DNA: TGTGCCAGCAGCTCGCCCGGGACAGGGATTACTGAGCAGTACTTC. Supplemented by reference TRBV7-2 and TRBJ2-7, the full variable domain reads GAGVSQSPSNKVTEKGKDVELRCDPISGHTALYWYRQSLGQGLEFLIYFQGNSAPDKSGLPSDRFSAERTGGSVSTLTIQRTQQEDSAVYLCASSSPGTGITEQYFGPGTRLTVT.

This clone was seen a handful of times. The chain recombines TRBV11-3 with TRBJ2-5, with D perhaps TRBD2 (6 bases). This CDR3 has 13 residues. Germline V gene lookup returns CDR1 SGHNT and CDR2 YENEEA. Trimming removed 5 bases from V and 4 bases from J, with 11 bases in between. DNA for the CDR3: TGTGCCAGCAGCCGACGGGGGAGAGAGACCCAGTACTTC. Translated, it gives CASSRRGRETQYF.

The chain links TRBV25-1 to TRBJ1-1, with 7 bases fitting TRBD1. J gave up 2 bases and V 1 base, and 7 bases lay outside the gene matches. The CDR3 is made up of 16 amino acids. Germline CDR1 is MGHDK and CDR2 is SYGVNS. CDR3 residues: CASSELTGAENTEAFF. In DNA, the CDR3 is TGTGCCAGCAGTGAATTAACAGGGGCCGAAAACACTGAAGCTTTCTTT.